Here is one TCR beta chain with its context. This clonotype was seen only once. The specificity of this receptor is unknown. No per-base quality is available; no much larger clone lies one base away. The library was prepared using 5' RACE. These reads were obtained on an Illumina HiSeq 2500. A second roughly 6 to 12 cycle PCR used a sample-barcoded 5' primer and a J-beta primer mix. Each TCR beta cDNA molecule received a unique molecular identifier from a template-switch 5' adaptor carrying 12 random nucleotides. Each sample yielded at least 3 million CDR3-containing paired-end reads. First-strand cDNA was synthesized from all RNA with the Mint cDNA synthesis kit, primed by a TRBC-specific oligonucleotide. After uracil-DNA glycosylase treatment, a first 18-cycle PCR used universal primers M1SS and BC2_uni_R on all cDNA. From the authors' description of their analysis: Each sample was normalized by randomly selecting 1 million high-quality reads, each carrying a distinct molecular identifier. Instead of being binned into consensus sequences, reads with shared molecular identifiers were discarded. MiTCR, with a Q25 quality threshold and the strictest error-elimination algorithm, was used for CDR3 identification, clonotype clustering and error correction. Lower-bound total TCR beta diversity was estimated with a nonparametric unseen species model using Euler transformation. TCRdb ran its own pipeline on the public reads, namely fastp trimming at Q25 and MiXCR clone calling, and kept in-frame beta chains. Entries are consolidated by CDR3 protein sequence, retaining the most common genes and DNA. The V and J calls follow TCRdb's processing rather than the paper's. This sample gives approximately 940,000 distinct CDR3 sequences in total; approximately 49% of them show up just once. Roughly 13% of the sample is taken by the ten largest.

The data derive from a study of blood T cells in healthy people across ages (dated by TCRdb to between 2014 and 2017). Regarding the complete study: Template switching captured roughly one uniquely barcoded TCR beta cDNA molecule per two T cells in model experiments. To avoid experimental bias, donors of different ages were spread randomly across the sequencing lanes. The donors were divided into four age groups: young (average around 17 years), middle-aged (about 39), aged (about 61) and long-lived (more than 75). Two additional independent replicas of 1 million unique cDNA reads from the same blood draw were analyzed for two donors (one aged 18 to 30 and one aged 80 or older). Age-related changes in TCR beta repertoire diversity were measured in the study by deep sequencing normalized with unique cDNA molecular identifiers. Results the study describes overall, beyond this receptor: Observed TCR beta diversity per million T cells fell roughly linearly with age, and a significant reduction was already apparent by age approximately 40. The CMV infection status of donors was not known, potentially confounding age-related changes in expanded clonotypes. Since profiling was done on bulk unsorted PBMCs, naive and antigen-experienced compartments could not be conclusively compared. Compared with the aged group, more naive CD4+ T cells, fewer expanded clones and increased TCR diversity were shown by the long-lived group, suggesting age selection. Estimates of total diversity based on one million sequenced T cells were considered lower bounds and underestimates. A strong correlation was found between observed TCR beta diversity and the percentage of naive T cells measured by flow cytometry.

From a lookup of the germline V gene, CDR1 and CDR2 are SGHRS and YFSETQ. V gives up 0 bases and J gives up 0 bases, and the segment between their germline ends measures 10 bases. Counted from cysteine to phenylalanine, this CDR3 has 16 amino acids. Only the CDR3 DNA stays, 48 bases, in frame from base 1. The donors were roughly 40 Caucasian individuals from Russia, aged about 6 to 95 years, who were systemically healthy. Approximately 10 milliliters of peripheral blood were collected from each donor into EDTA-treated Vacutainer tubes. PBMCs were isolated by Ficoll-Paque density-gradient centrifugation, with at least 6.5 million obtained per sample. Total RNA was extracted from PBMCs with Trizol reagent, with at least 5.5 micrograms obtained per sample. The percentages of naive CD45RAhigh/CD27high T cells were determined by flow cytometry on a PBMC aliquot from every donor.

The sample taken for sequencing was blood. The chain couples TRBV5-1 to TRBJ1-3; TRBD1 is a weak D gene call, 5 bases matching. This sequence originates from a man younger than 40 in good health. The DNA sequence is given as TGCGCCAGCAGCTTGGCGGGCGACAGCTCTGGAAACACCATATATTTT. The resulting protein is CASSLAGDSSGNTIYF.